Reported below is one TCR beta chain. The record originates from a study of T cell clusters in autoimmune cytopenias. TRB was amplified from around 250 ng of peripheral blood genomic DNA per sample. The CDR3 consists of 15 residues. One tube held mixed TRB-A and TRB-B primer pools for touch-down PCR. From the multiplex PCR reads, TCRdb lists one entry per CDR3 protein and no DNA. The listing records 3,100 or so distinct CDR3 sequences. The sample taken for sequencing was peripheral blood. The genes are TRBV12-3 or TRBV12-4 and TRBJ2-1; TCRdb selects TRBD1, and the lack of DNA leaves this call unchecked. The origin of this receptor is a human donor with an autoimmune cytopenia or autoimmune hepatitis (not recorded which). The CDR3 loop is CASSIPGHLYNEQFF.